This is a list of T cell receptor beta chains from one sample in a study of naive and memory T cell subsets. In TCRdb, the UMI-ligation and nested PCR reads were re-called with MiXCR into one record per CDR3 protein. The sample has 130,000 to 150,000 distinct CDR3 sequences; over 20% are singletons. The sample was naive CD4+ T cells from blood. Receptors were obtained from a human donor in good health. CDR3s leave out the opening cysteine and the closing phenylalanine or tryptophan. Some rows mark clone size as missing; the rest say once, few, many or name a class of expanded clone.

size: .; V: TRBV10-3; CDR3: AISTGGVGEQY
size: few; V: TRBV5-5; CDR3: ASSPDRGRRNQPQH
size: .; V: TRBV28; CDR3: ASSVYPWEQETQY
size: few; V: TRBV28; CDR3: ASRPDRVGNQPQH
size: .; V: TRBV5-1; CDR3: ASSLRWGDNNEQF
size: .; V: TRBV6-5; CDR3: ASRPGQGLNIQY
size: once; V: TRBV12-3/TRBV12-4; CDR3: ASRTVPRSGNTIY
size: few; V: TRBV7-9; CDR3: ASSTQGQDAF
size: .; V: TRBV18; CDR3: ASSPLTAAPYNEQF
size: few; V: TRBV2; CDR3: ASSADRVSKNIQY
size: few; V: TRBV12-3/TRBV12-4; CDR3: ASSPTGASMNTEAF
size: .; V: TRBV7-2; CDR3: ASRRQTGTSALWGLNEQF
size: .; V: TRBV20-1; CDR3: SARDDYTQY
size: .; V: TRBV5-8; CDR3: ASRPRGASANYGYT
size: few; V: TRBV20-1; CDR3: SARAGVSSYNEQF
size: few; V: TRBV20-1; CDR3: SARSRGGYT
size: few; V: TRBV20-1; CDR3: SARPHQGDTQY
size: .; V: TRBV6-1; CDR3: ASSARLQGKQY
size: once; V: TRBV5-1; CDR3: ASSFQGDTIY
size: .; V: TRBV5-1; CDR3: ASSLGGNPYEQY
size: few; V: TRBV6-6; CDR3: ASSSRGVGMYNEQF
size: many; V: TRBV28; CDR3: ASIRPVVAGGPRSYNEQF
size: .; V: TRBV27; CDR3: ASSYDLNQPQH
size: few; V: TRBV28; CDR3: ASSFKGPNTEAF
size: .; V: TRBV5-1; CDR3: ASSSRGGYTDTQY
size: .; V: TRBV28; CDR3: ASNEEGGRTDTQY
size: few; V: TRBV15; CDR3: ATSRAGRGEKLF
size: few; V: TRBV3-1; CDR3: ASSQDYGTPDYEQY
size: .; V: TRBV6-5; CDR3: ASNRQGLGNTEAF
size: many; V: TRBV11-2; CDR3: ASSSGTRARETQY
size: .; V: TRBV28; CDR3: ASSFPRTGDNEKLF
size: .; V: TRBV20-1; CDR3: SARNRDRGTYEQY
size: .; V: TRBV5-1; CDR3: ASSSSLAASWKQY
size: many; V: TRBV12-3/TRBV12-4; CDR3: ASSSPTGMNTEAF
size: few; V: TRBV5-5; CDR3: ASSGGQGSQPQH
size: few; V: TRBV11-2; CDR3: ASSLAGPGEQF
size: few; V: TRBV7-2; CDR3: ASSRQGIGLYEQY
size: .; V: TRBV18; CDR3: ASSPLRGLNTEAF
size: many; V: TRBV2; CDR3: ASIAPAGVNTEAF
size: once; V: TRBV3-1; CDR3: ASGSYVNTGELF
size: .; V: TRBV7-6; CDR3: ASSWKGQTEAF
size: .; V: TRBV18; CDR3: ASSPNQLAGGSLGANVLT
size: few; V: TRBV4-1; CDR3: ASSQLLGLAGAGDTQY
size: many; V: TRBV28; CDR3: ASTYGPYEQY
size: many; V: TRBV12-3/TRBV12-4; CDR3: ASSLQGLGGYT
size: .; V: TRBV6-6; CDR3: ASTPPGGSSPLH
size: few; V: TRBV29-1; CDR3: SVGGLAGVGTQY
size: .; V: TRBV4-1; CDR3: ASSPRTDRESPLH
size: .; V: TRBV15; CDR3: ATSRVDRHTDTQY
size: many; V: TRBV7-9; CDR3: ASSNTHEQF
size: .; V: TRBV5-4; CDR3: ASSLEGLAGERETQY
size: .; V: TRBV6-2/TRBV6-3; CDR3: ASSAPDAWGDGQEQY
size: many; V: TRBV29-1; CDR3: SGRDHNNEQF
size: .; V: TRBV19; CDR3: ASSIDRGTNTEAF